This T cell receptor (beta chain) is drawn from a study of cytomegalovirus exposure and HLA in healthy donors. Germline assignment: CDR1 SGHNT and CDR2 YYREEE (reference sequence). The CDR3 is 14 amino acids. V was cut by 1 base and J by 3 bases, with 10 bases left in between. The sample holds a few counts of this clone. A multiplex PCR was run with 60 Vbeta primers and 13 Jbeta primers. Clones were sequenced by immunoSEQ multiplex PCR, and TCRdb holds only the in-frame ones, with some missing. Of around 150,000 clones listed, about 9.1% were seen once; the top ten hold more than 6.5%. This clonotype was sampled from a woman in her forties in good health and CMV-seropositive. The sample taken for sequencing was PBMCs. This chain uses TRBV5-4 with TRBJ2-5, with D perhaps TRBD1 (6 bases). CDR3 in amino acids: CASSLSAGEETQYF. The DNA for the CDR3 is TGTGCCAGCAGCTTGAGCGCAGGGGAAGAGACCCAGTACTTC.